The 18 T cell receptor beta chains below all came from one sample that was sequenced in a study of OX40 agonist ivuxolimab in advanced cancers. Method: immunoSEQ multiplex PCR; TCRdb's copy keeps in-frame clones and lacks some. Among 50,000 to 70,000 clones listed, about 88% were seen once. Sequenced material: CD4+ or CD8+ T cells sorted from blood, taken in a trial of the OX40 agonist ivuxolimab. All receptors come from an adult with an advanced solid tumor such as melanoma, head and neck, liver or kidney cancer.

The chain recombines TRBV7-8 with TRBJ2-7; 9 bases align to TRBD1. Germline loops: CDR1 SGHVS, CDR2 FQNEAQ. The CDR3 consists of 15 residues. The V segment lost 5 bases and the J segment 2 bases; nucleotides outside the gene matches: 7. The CDR3 nucleotides are TGTGCCAGCAGCCTTAGACAGGGGGGGCCCTACGAGCAGTACTTC. It encodes CASSLRQGGPYEQYF.

This sequence joins TRBV28 and TRBJ2-7; 7 nucleotides align to TRBD2. This CDR3 spans 14 amino acids. In germline, CDR1 is MDHEN, CDR2 SYDVKM. V dropped 5 bases and J dropped 3; count of bases not matched to a gene: 7. The CDR3 loop reads CASSPLGGYYEQYF. The CDR3 DNA is TGTGCCAGCAGTCCCTTGGGGGGGTACTACGAGCAGTACTTC.

The chain carries TRBV5-4 and TRBJ2-3; TRBD1 aligns across 7 bases. This CDR3 spans 13 amino acids. The germline CDR1 and CDR2 sequences are SGHNT and YYREEE (reference sequence). V trimming: 0 bases; J trimming: 8 bases; junction bases outside the gene matches: 3. The CDR3 nucleotides read TGTGCCAGCAGCTTGGAGAGACAGGGTACGCAGTATTTT. Translated, it gives CASSLERQGTQYF.

This sequence joins TRBV28 and TRBJ1-2; 8 bases fit TRBD1. The V gene end was trimmed by 6 bases and the J gene end by 0 bases; junction bases not matched to a gene: 3. Germline V CDR1 and CDR2: MDHEN, SYDVKM. The CDR3 loop spans 14 amino acids. CDR3 residues: CASSRTGPNYGYTF. The CDR3 DNA reads TGTGCCAGCAGCCGGACAGGGCCTAACTATGGCTACACCTTC.

This rearrangement joins TRBV9 to TRBJ2-3; TRBD2 aligns across 7 bases. Unmatched junction bases numbered 10, after V lost 6 bases and J lost 6 bases. CDR1 and CDR2 from the germline V gene are SGDLS and YYNGEE. The CDR3 extends over 14 amino acids. In nucleotides, the CDR3 is TGTGCCAGCACATCTGGGAGGGCCGTGGATACGCAGTATTTT. This sequence encodes CASTSGRAVDTQYF. Filled out from reference TRBV9 and TRBJ2-3, the complete variable domain reads DSGVTQTPKHLITATGQRVTLRCSPRSGDLSVYWYQQSLDQGLQFLIQYYNGEERAKGNILERFSAQQFPDLHSELNLSSLELGDSALYFCASTSGRAVDTQYFGPGTRLTVL.

The V gene is TRBV28, the J gene TRBJ2-1; D is uncertain. CDR1 and CDR2 (germline): MDHEN, SYDVKM. Trimming cost V 3 bases and J 9 bases, with 12 bases left between them. CDR3 length: 13 amino acids. The CDR3 loop reads CASSFHDDGEQFF. The CDR3 bases are TGTGCCAGCAGTTTTCACGACGACGGTGAGCAGTTCTTC.

V gene TRBV5-1 combines with J gene TRBJ1-2; no firm D call. This CDR3 is 15 amino acids long. The germline V and J ends were trimmed by 0 bases and 1 base, with 10 bases remaining between them. The germline V gene encodes CDR1 SGHRS and CDR2 YFSETQ. The CDR3 is CASSLAPLVNYGYTF. DNA of the CDR3: TGCGCCAGCAGCTTGGCTCCGCTTGTTAACTATGGCTACACCTTC.

The chain carries TRBV7-8 and TRBJ2-7; no firm D call. The length of the CDR3 is 13 residues. Trimming stripped 5 bases from V and 2 bases from J, with 10 bases between. Germline assignment: CDR1 SGHVS and CDR2 FQNEAQ. In nucleotides, the CDR3 is TGTGCCAGCAGCCACGACGGTCCCTACGAGCAGTACTTC. This sequence encodes CASSHDGPYEQYF.

This clone was observed a few times. The chain links TRBV18 to TRBJ2-1, with unresolved D. V was trimmed by 3 bases and J by 0 bases, leaving 18 bases between them. Per the germline V gene, CDR1 is KGHSH and CDR2 is LQKENI. The CDR3 has 18 residues. CDR3 nucleotide sequence: TGTGCCAGCTCACCGATATTAACGGGCCCTAGCTCCTACAATGAGCAGTTCTTC. It translates to CASSPILTGPSSYNEQFF.

To note about this clone: The junction departs from the called germline gene at one end, perhaps through a read error. The genes are TRBV7-6 and TRBJ2-7, with D unclear. There are 14 residues in the CDR3. The germline V gene encodes CDR1 SGHVS and CDR2 FNYEAQ. The CDR3 DNA follows: TGTGCCAGCAGCTTAGGCGGCTCCTCCTACAAGCAGTACTTC. Encoded protein: CASSLGGSSYKQYF. The variable domain in full, completed from reference TRBV7-6 and TRBJ2-7, reads GAGVSQSPRYKVTKRGQDVALRCDPISGHVSLYWYRQALGQGPEFLTYFNYEAQQDKSGLPNDRFSAERPEGSISTLTIQRTEQRDSAMYRCASSLGGSSYKQYFGPGTRLTVT.

This clone was picked up a small number of times. The chain joins TRBV19 to TRBJ1-3; no reliable D call. Germline V gene lookup returns CDR1 LNHDA and CDR2 SQIVND (reference sequence). The CDR3 is made up of 16 amino acids. Trimming stripped 3 bases from V and 0 bases from J, with 12 bases between. CDR3 nucleotides: TGTGCCAGTAGTATGACGGACGGCCTCTCTGGAAACACCATATATTTT. Translated: CASSMTDGLSGNTIYF. Full variable domain (rest looked up from reference TRBV19 and TRBJ1-3): DGGITQSPKYLFRKEGQNVTLSCEQNLNHDAMYWYRQDPGQGLRLIYYSQIVNDFQKGDIAEGYSVSREKKESFPLTVTSAQKNPTAFYLCASSMTDGLSGNTIYFGEGSWLTVV.

This clone was observed a handful of times. The chain employs TRBV10-3 and TRBJ1-2; possibly TRBD1 for D (5 bases). Germline loops: CDR1 ENHRY, CDR2 SYGVKD. The CDR3 is made up of 14 amino acids. The V and J ends lost 2 bases and 6 bases respectively, with 13 bases between them. CDR3 nucleotide sequence: TGTGCCATCAGTGAGGGAGGACAACTCAATGGCTACACCTTC. It is translated as CAISEGGQLNGYTF.

This clone was counted only a few times. The gene calls are TRBV10-3 and TRBJ1-1; no reliable D call. CDR3 length: 12 amino acids. Germline V lookup: CDR1 ENHRY, CDR2 SYGVKD. The ends were cut back, 3 bases at V and 1 base at J, with 3 bases in the middle. The CDR3 bases are TGTGCCATCAGTGATGCGAACACTGAAGCTTTCTTT. Its protein product is CAISDANTEAFF.

The chain links TRBV10-3 to TRBJ2-2; possibly TRBD1 for D (5 bases). There are 14 residues in the CDR3. The V gene's germline CDR1 is ENHRY and CDR2 SYGVKD. The germline V and J ends were trimmed by 10 bases and 6 bases, with 18 bases remaining between them. This CDR3 is CATQGEAGAGELFF. The CDR3 DNA reads as TGTGCCACGCAAGGGGAAGCAGGCGCCGGGGAGCTGTTTTTT.

This clone was recorded only once. CDR3 sequence (DNA): TGCGCCAGCAGCGCCTCGGGGGGCAATCAGCCCCAGCATTTT. Its translation is CASSASGGNQPQHF. V gene TRBV5-1 combines with J gene TRBJ1-5; weak D call: TRBD1 (5 bases). Trimming took off 4 bases at V and 2 bases at J, with 10 bases between the two ends. Germline V gene lookup returns CDR1 SGHRS and CDR2 YFSETQ. The CDR3 length is 14 residues. Full variable domain (rest looked up from reference TRBV5-1 and TRBJ1-5): KAGVTQTPRYLIKTRGQQVTLSCSPISGHRSVSWYQQTPGQGLQFLFEYFSETQRNKGNFPGRFSGRQFSNSRSEMNVSTLELGDSALYLCASSASGGNQPQHFGDGTRLSIL.

This rearrangement joins TRBV28 to TRBJ2-3, with 7 bases fitting TRBD2. Looked up from germline, CDR1 is MDHEN and CDR2 is SYDVKM. This CDR3 contains 15 residues. The J segment lost 0 bases and the V segment lost 3 bases, leaving 3 bases of the junction unmatched. The CDR3 sequence is CASSLGGGSTDTQYF. The CDR3 DNA sequence: TGTGCCAGCAGTTTGGGCGGGGGTAGCACAGATACGCAGTATTTT.

V and J are TRBV30 and TRBJ2-3; D call uncertain. The germline V and J ends were trimmed by 4 bases and 1 base, with 12 bases remaining between them. CDR3 length: 14 residues. Germline lookup yields CDR1 GTSNPN and CDR2 SVGIG (reference sequence). In nucleotides, the CDR3 is TGTGCCTGGACTCTCCGTACCCGCACAGATACGCAGTATTTT. It codes for CAWTLRTRTDTQYF.

This clone showed up many times. The chain uses TRBV5-6 and TRBJ1-1; D call uncertain. Germline CDR1 and CDR2: SGHDT and YYEEEE. The CDR3 runs to 14 residues. V lost 4 bases, J lost 6 bases, and 16 bases lay in between. CDR3 loop: CASSRYGEGSEAFF. CDR3 bases: TGTGCCAGCAGCCGCTACGGGGAGGGCTCTGAAGCTTTCTTT.